Listed here are 21 T cell receptor beta chains from one sample, sequenced in a study of OX40 agonist ivuxolimab in advanced cancers. Some clones are missing from TCRdb's copy, which holds only in-frame ones; the method was immunoSEQ multiplex PCR. This table has about 24,000 clones, around 80% appearing once. The sequenced sample was CD4+ or CD8+ T cells sorted from blood, obtained in a trial of the OX40 agonist ivuxolimab. These receptors were obtained from an adult with an advanced solid tumor such as melanoma, head and neck, liver or kidney cancer.

The chain joins TRBV6-6 to TRBJ2-7, with 11 nucleotides matching TRBD2. J gave up 0 bases and V 7 bases, and 2 bases lay outside the gene matches. Germline CDR1 reads MNHNY; CDR2 reads SVGAGI (reference sequence). This CDR3 is built from 14 residues. For the CDR3, the DNA is TGTGCCAGCAACGGACTAGCGGGCTCCTACGAGCAGTACTTC. As protein: CASNGLAGSYEQYF.

The chain joins TRBV6-1 to TRBJ2-2; tentatively, D is TRBD2 (6 bases). The CDR3 consists of 14 residues. V gave up 6 bases and J gave up 7 bases, with 15 bases separating them. In germline, CDR1 is MNHNS, CDR2 SASEGT. The CDR3 DNA reads TGTGCCAGCAGAGCCCAGGGAGGTATCGGGGAGCTGTTTTTT. It yields the protein CASRAQGGIGELFF.

The J gene is TRBJ1-4, the V gene TRBV28, with TRBD1 identical over 8 bases. J was trimmed by 8 bases and V by 5 bases; bases with no gene match: 10. The CDR3 is 15 amino acids. The germline gives CDR1 MDHEN, CDR2 SYDVKM. The CDR3 bases are TGTGCCAGCAGTGGCAGGGGGCAAGTTGGCGAAAAACTGTTTTTT. Translation gives CASSGRGQVGEKLFF.

V usage is TRBV7-2 and J usage is TRBJ2-7, with TRBD1 identical over 10 bases. J gave up 3 bases and V 4 bases, and 9 bases lay outside the gene matches. The length of the CDR3 is 16 residues. Germline CDR1 is SGHTA and CDR2 is FQGNSA. The CDR3 DNA follows: TGTGCCAGCAGCTACTACGGACAGGGGGGTAACTACGAGCAGTACTTC. Translating it yields CASSYYGQGGNYEQYF.

The chain has TRBV2 and TRBJ1-2, with D possibly being TRBD1 (6 bases). This CDR3 is built from 15 residues. V was trimmed by 3 bases and J by 4 bases, leaving 15 bases between them. The germline CDR1 and CDR2 sequences are SNHLY and FYNNEI. CDR3 protein: CASSDEQGPLYGYTF. The CDR3 bases are TGTGCCAGCAGTGATGAACAGGGACCACTCTATGGCTACACCTTC.

J is TRBJ2-7 and V is TRBV7-6; D unresolved. The V and J ends lost 1 base and 3 bases respectively, with 10 bases between them. Germline V gene data show CDR1 as SGHVS and CDR2 as FNYEAQ. The CDR3 has 14 residues. The CDR3 sequence is CASSLGGYNYEQYF. CDR3 nucleotides: TGTGCCAGCAGCTTAGGGGGATACAACTACGAGCAGTACTTC.

The chain couples TRBV7-8 to TRBJ1-1; TRBD1 agrees at 7 bases. Looked up from germline, CDR1 is SGHVS and CDR2 is FQNEAQ. The V segment lost 4 bases and the J segment 4 bases; nucleotides outside the gene matches: 9. This CDR3 spans 15 amino acids. The CDR3 DNA follows: TGTGCCAGCAGCTCGAGGGAAGGGACAGTCACTGAAGCTTTCTTT. Amino acids: CASSSREGTVTEAFF.

The V call is TRBV6-6, the J call TRBJ2-7; D may be TRBD2 (6 bases). CDR3 length equals 14 residues. CDR1 is MNHNY and CDR2 is SVGAGI in the germline V gene (reference sequence). With 4 bases removed from V and 1 base from J, the gap between germline ends came to 11 bases. CDR3 nucleotides: TGTGCCAGCAGTTCACAGCGGGTGTCCTACGAGCAGTACTTC. Its translation: CASSSQRVSYEQYF.

The gene calls are TRBV28 and TRBJ1-2, with D unclear. There are 13 residues in the CDR3. The V end was cut by 2 bases, the J end by 8 bases, with 12 bases between. CDR1 is MDHEN, CDR2 SYDVKM, per germline. The CDR3 region is CASSLVRTAGYTF. CDR3 coding DNA: TGTGCCAGCAGTTTAGTTCGGACGGCCGGCTACACCTTC.

The CDR3 nucleotides read TGTGCCAGCTCCGCTCCCCATGACACTGAAGCTTTCTTT. This sequence encodes CASSAPHDTEAFF. The V gene is TRBV18, the J gene TRBJ1-1; D remains ambiguous. This CDR3 region has 13 residues. Trimming shortened V by 6 bases and J by 3 bases, and 11 bases separated the two germline ends. Looked up from germline, CDR1 is KGHSH and CDR2 is LQKENI.

J is TRBJ2-3 and V is TRBV25-1, with a possible D match to TRBD2 (6 bases). This CDR3 region has 15 residues. The germline gives CDR1 MGHDK, CDR2 SYGVNS. Trimming removed 3 bases at V and 5 bases at J, with 15 bases between. CDR3 DNA sequence: TGTGCCAGCAGTGAGGGTGGGAGGTGGGGAGATACGCAGTATTTT. Translating it yields CASSEGGRWGDTQYF.

V usage is TRBV14 and J usage is TRBJ2-5; 8 nucleotides match TRBD1. V trimming: 1 base; J trimming: 2 bases; junction bases outside the gene matches: 3. Germline CDR1 SGHDN, CDR2 FVKESK. The CDR3 consists of 15 residues. The CDR3 is CASSQGQGAQETQYF. In DNA, the CDR3 is TGTGCCAGCAGCCAAGGGCAGGGGGCTCAAGAGACCCAGTACTTC.

This clone was observed a few times. This chain links TRBV6-4 with TRBJ2-1; 8 bases fit TRBD2. Germline values: CDR1 MRHNA, CDR2 SNTAGT. V lost 4 bases and J lost 4; bases outside the gene matches: 6. The CDR3 is 15 residues long. CDR3 nucleotide sequence: TGTGCCAGCAGTGCCGGGGGGGGCTCTTACAATGAGCAGTTCTTC. Protein product: CASSAGGGSYNEQFF.

J is TRBJ1-2 and V is TRBV6-1; D gene ambiguous. Trimming left V 6 bases short and J 0 bases short, with 5 bases between. This CDR3 comprises 12 residues. CDR1 is MNHNS and CDR2 is SASEGT in the germline V gene. This chain's CDR3 is CASRRANYGYTF. The CDR3, as DNA: TGTGCCAGCAGGCGGGCTAACTATGGCTACACCTTC.

This chain connects TRBV5-1 to TRBJ2-5; 7 bases agree with TRBD1. The CDR3 runs 17 residues. Trimming cost V 5 bases and J 1 base; bases outside gene matches: 14. Germline V gene data show CDR1 as SGHRS and CDR2 as YFSETQ. CDR3 nucleotides: TGCGCCAGCAGGGGGCGACAGGGACGGATGGGCCAAGAGACCCAGTACTTC. Protein product: CASRGRQGRMGQETQYF. The complete variable domain, with remaining parts taken from reference TRBV5-1 and TRBJ2-5, reads KAGVTQTPRYLIKTRGQQVTLSCSPISGHRSVSWYQQTPGQGLQFLFEYFSETQRNKGNFPGRFSGRQFSNSRSEMNVSTLELGDSALYLCASRGRQGRMGQETQYFGPGTRLLVL.

In its sample, this clone was seen a few times. This chain links TRBV19 with TRBJ2-4; D may be TRBD1 (6 bases). V lost 1 base and J 15 bases, leaving 16 bases between the germline ends. Germline CDR1 reads LNHDA; CDR2 reads SQIVND (reference sequence). The CDR3 loop spans 13 amino acids. CDR3 DNA: TGTGCCAGTAGTATAGGATCGCAGGGGATGGGGTACTTC. Its protein is CASSIGSQGMGYF.

V and J are TRBV18 and TRBJ2-5, with D possibly TRBD1 on 6 matching bases. The germline gives CDR1 KGHSH, CDR2 LQKENI. V dropped 4 bases and J dropped 2 bases, with 20 bases sitting between them. This CDR3 is 17 amino acids long. The CDR3 DNA reads as TGTGCCAGCTCACTCCGCCTTAGCCGGGACATGCAAGAGACCCAGTACTTC. Translating gives CASSLRLSRDMQETQYF.

The chain uses TRBV11-3 and TRBJ2-3; 7 nucleotides line up with TRBD1. V shed 5 bases and J 3 bases; nucleotides not matched to a gene: 5. Germline CDR1 and CDR2: SGHNT and YENEEA. The CDR3 extends over 14 amino acids. This chain's CDR3 is CASSMTGRTDTQYF. CDR3 coding DNA: TGTGCCAGCAGCATGACAGGGCGGACAGATACGCAGTATTTT.

The J gene is TRBJ1-3, the V gene TRBV5-1; 7 nucleotides agree with TRBD1. The ends lost 1 base at V and 1 base at J; junction bases unmatched: 5. The CDR3 loop spans 16 amino acids. CDR1 and CDR2 from the germline V gene are SGHRS and YFSETQ. The CDR3 here is CASSLNQGESGNTIYF. CDR3 DNA: TGCGCCAGCAGCTTGAATCAGGGGGAATCTGGAAACACCATATATTTT.

The CDR3 here is CASSGSTAGQETQYF. CDR3 in DNA: TGTGCCAGCAGCGGGAGCACAGCGGGTCAAGAGACCCAGTACTTC. The J gene is TRBJ2-5, the V gene TRBV9; TRBD2 is a possible D gene (6 bases). Germline V gene data show CDR1 as SGDLS and CDR2 as YYNGEE. This CDR3 has 15 amino acids. The V and J ends lost 3 bases and 2 bases respectively, with 14 bases between them. Together with reference TRBV9 and TRBJ2-5, the CDR3 gives the full variable domain: DSGVTQTPKHLITATGQRVTLRCSPRSGDLSVYWYQQSLDQGLQFLIQYYNGEERAKGNILERFSAQQFPDLHSELNLSSLELGDSALYFCASSGSTAGQETQYFGPGTRLLVL.

This chain uses TRBV7-8 with TRBJ1-5; tentative D call: TRBD1 (5 bases). Germline CDR1 reads SGHVS; CDR2 reads FQNEAQ. The CDR3 covers 15 residues. Trimming removed 3 bases at V and 0 bases at J, with 9 bases between. The CDR3 region has the DNA TGTGCCAGCAGCTTGAGACAGACTAGCAATCAGCCCCAGCATTTT. Translated: CASSLRQTSNQPQHF.